This is a list of T cell receptor beta chains from one sample in a study of blood T cell repertoires in COVID-19. Profiled with immunoSEQ multiplex PCR; TCRdb holds only in-frame clones, not every one. The sample contains about 200,000 clones, around 90% of which appear only once. Specimen: peripheral blood. The receptors here all came from a man between 40 and 49 years old with acute or convalescent COVID-19. The CDR3 runs from the conserved cysteine through the conserved F or W. Each record gives: clone size, J gene, V gene, D gene, CDR3 DNA, CDR3 protein. D genes are given only for firm matches. Rows may omit the clone size; those that give it use once, few, many or a size class.

clone_size: once; j_call: TRBJ1-1; v_call: TRBV27; d_call: NA; cdr3_nt: TGTGCCAGCAGTTTCGGCAGGGGAGACACTGAAGCTTTCTTT; cdr3_aa: CASSFGRGDTEAFF
clone_size: NA; j_call: TRBJ2-1; v_call: TRBV3-1/TRBV3-2; d_call: NA; cdr3_nt: TGTGCCAGCAGCCAAGTCTCTTCCCGTGAGCAGTTCTTC; cdr3_aa: CASSQVSSREQFF
clone_size: NA; j_call: TRBJ1-4; v_call: TRBV4-3; d_call: TRBD1; cdr3_nt: TGCGCCAGCAGCCAAGGGACAGGGGTACATGAAAAACTGTTTTTT; cdr3_aa: CASSQGTGVHEKLFF
clone_size: NA; j_call: TRBJ2-1; v_call: TRBV24-1; d_call: TRBD2; cdr3_nt: TGTGCCACCAGTACGGGGGGGCCTTTCGATGAGCAGTTCTTC; cdr3_aa: CATSTGGPFDEQFF
clone_size: NA; j_call: TRBJ1-6; v_call: TRBV5-5; d_call: NA; cdr3_nt: TGTGCCAGCAGCTTGGATCTCAGGGTAGTATCACCCCTCCACTTT; cdr3_aa: CASSLDLRVVSPLHF
clone_size: NA; j_call: TRBJ1-2; v_call: TRBV9; d_call: NA; cdr3_nt: TGTGCCAGCAGCCCCAGACAGGAAAACTATGGCTACACCTTC; cdr3_aa: CASSPRQENYGYTF
clone_size: NA; j_call: TRBJ1-6; v_call: TRBV2; d_call: NA; cdr3_nt: TGTGCCAGCAGTGACCTAGGTCCCCGGGTATCACCCCTCCACTTT; cdr3_aa: CASSDLGPRVSPLHF
clone_size: once; j_call: TRBJ1-1; v_call: TRBV14; d_call: NA; cdr3_nt: TGTGCCAGCAGCCCGGTCGGGAGGGGAAGCGACACTGAAGCTTTCTTT; cdr3_aa: CASSPVGRGSDTEAFF
clone_size: NA; j_call: TRBJ2-5; v_call: TRBV7-6; d_call: NA; cdr3_nt: TGTGCCAGCAGCTTAGCGGCAGAGACCCAGTACTTC; cdr3_aa: CASSLAAETQYF
clone_size: NA; j_call: TRBJ1-2; v_call: TRBV6-2/TRBV6-3; d_call: NA; cdr3_nt: TGTGCCAGCAGCCTAGACAACAGCGGCTTTTTGAATGGCTACACCTTC; cdr3_aa: CASSLDNSGFLNGYTF
clone_size: NA; j_call: TRBJ2-2; v_call: TRBV30; d_call: NA; cdr3_nt: TGTGCCTGGAGTGTACTCAGGGCGGCCGGGGAGCTGTTTTTT; cdr3_aa: CAWSVLRAAGELFF
clone_size: NA; j_call: TRBJ2-1; v_call: TRBV5-1; d_call: TRBD2; cdr3_nt: TGCGCCAGCAGCCGACTAGCGGGGGGCCGTAACAATGAGCAGTTCTTC; cdr3_aa: CASSRLAGGRNNEQFF
clone_size: once; j_call: TRBJ2-6; v_call: TRBV7-9; d_call: TRBD1; cdr3_nt: TGTGCCAGCAGCTTAGGATGGACGAGGGGGCGAGGGGCCAACGTCCTGACTTTC; cdr3_aa: CASSLGWTRGRGANVLTF
clone_size: NA; j_call: TRBJ2-2; v_call: TRBV5-4; d_call: NA; cdr3_nt: TGTGCCAGCAGCCCTACCACCGGGGAGCTGTTTTTT; cdr3_aa: CASSPTTGELFF
clone_size: few; j_call: TRBJ2-3; v_call: TRBV6-4; d_call: TRBD2; cdr3_nt: TGTGCCAGCAGCGGACTAGCGGGGGGGCCAGATACGCAGTATTTT; cdr3_aa: CASSGLAGGPDTQYF
clone_size: NA; j_call: TRBJ1-4; v_call: TRBV18; d_call: TRBD1; cdr3_nt: TGTGCCAGCTCAATCGACAGGGTTGAAAAACTGTTTTTT; cdr3_aa: CASSIDRVEKLFF
clone_size: NA; j_call: TRBJ2-2; v_call: TRBV29-1; d_call: TRBD1; cdr3_nt: TGCAGCGTTGGAGACAGGGCCACCGGGGAGCTGTTTTTT; cdr3_aa: CSVGDRATGELFF
clone_size: NA; j_call: TRBJ1-2; v_call: TRBV4-1; d_call: NA; cdr3_nt: TGCGCCAGCAGCCAAGAGTCGGGAGGTACTAGCTACACCTTC; cdr3_aa: CASSQESGGTSYTF
clone_size: NA; j_call: TRBJ1-2; v_call: TRBV6-5; d_call: NA; cdr3_nt: TGTGCCAGCAGTTACCGGGGAGGGCCGGGCACCTTC; cdr3_aa: CASSYRGGPGTF
clone_size: NA; j_call: TRBJ2-5; v_call: TRBV19; d_call: TRBD1; cdr3_nt: TGTGCCAGTAGTATTTTGGGACAGGCACGCGAAGAGACCCAGTACTTC; cdr3_aa: CASSILGQAREETQYF
clone_size: NA; j_call: TRBJ2-1; v_call: TRBV4-2; d_call: TRBD2; cdr3_nt: TGTGCCAGCAGCCAAGATTCGGGGATTAGCGGGGGGGCCTTTGGCCAGTTCTTC; cdr3_aa: CASSQDSGISGGAFGQFF
clone_size: NA; j_call: TRBJ2-7; v_call: TRBV28; d_call: NA; cdr3_nt: TGTGCCAGCAGCCGGTCCGGGACACGGACCTACGAGCAGTACTTC; cdr3_aa: CASSRSGTRTYEQYF
clone_size: once; j_call: TRBJ2-7; v_call: TRBV11-2; d_call: NA; cdr3_nt: TGTGCCAGCAGCTTACAGCGGTTAACCTACGAGCAGTACTTC; cdr3_aa: CASSLQRLTYEQYF
clone_size: once; j_call: TRBJ2-3; v_call: TRBV18; d_call: NA; cdr3_nt: TGTGCCAGCTCACCACCTAGCGGCTCCACAGATACGCAGTATTTT; cdr3_aa: CASSPPSGSTDTQYF
clone_size: NA; j_call: TRBJ2-5; v_call: TRBV7-6; d_call: NA; cdr3_nt: TGTGCCAGCAGCTTGGCCAACCAAGAGACCCAGTACTTC; cdr3_aa: CASSLANQETQYF
clone_size: NA; j_call: TRBJ1-1; v_call: TRBV7-2; d_call: NA; cdr3_nt: TGTGCCAGCAGCCCAGGGCGGGGTTCGACTGAAGCTTTCTTT; cdr3_aa: CASSPGRGSTEAFF
clone_size: NA; j_call: TRBJ1-6; v_call: TRBV6-1; d_call: NA; cdr3_nt: TGTGCCAGCAGTGCCGGGTCGATTGTGCGGAATTCACCCCTCCACTTT; cdr3_aa: CASSAGSIVRNSPLHF
clone_size: NA; j_call: TRBJ1-2; v_call: TRBV19; d_call: TRBD1; cdr3_nt: TGTGCCAGTAGTCAAAGACAGGGGCACTATGGCTACACCTTC; cdr3_aa: CASSQRQGHYGYTF
clone_size: NA; j_call: TRBJ2-7; v_call: TRBV5-1; d_call: TRBD2; cdr3_nt: TGCGCCAGCAGCTTGGAGGCTAGCGGGGCCTACGAGCAGTACTTC; cdr3_aa: CASSLEASGAYEQYF
clone_size: NA; j_call: TRBJ2-3; v_call: TRBV18; d_call: NA; cdr3_nt: TGTGCCAGCTCACCACTAAGGAACAGGGGCACAGATACGCAGTATTTT; cdr3_aa: CASSPLRNRGTDTQYF
clone_size: NA; j_call: TRBJ2-7; v_call: TRBV19; d_call: TRBD2; cdr3_nt: TGTGCCAGTAGTACTAAACCGGGGGGGACCTCCTACGAGCAGTACTTC; cdr3_aa: CASSTKPGGTSYEQYF
clone_size: few; j_call: TRBJ1-1; v_call: TRBV5-1; d_call: NA; cdr3_nt: TGCGCCAGCAGCTTTGAGACAATCCCGAACACTGAAGCTTTCTTT; cdr3_aa: CASSFETIPNTEAFF
clone_size: NA; j_call: TRBJ2-1; v_call: TRBV27; d_call: NA; cdr3_nt: TGTGCCAGCAGTTTCGGGACTTTCTCCTACAATGAGCAGTTCTTC; cdr3_aa: CASSFGTFSYNEQFF
clone_size: NA; j_call: TRBJ1-1; v_call: TRBV5-4; d_call: NA; cdr3_nt: TGTGCCAGCAGGGAGGACAGCCACACTGAAGCTTTCTTT; cdr3_aa: CASREDSHTEAFF
clone_size: NA; j_call: TRBJ2-2; v_call: TRBV5-1; d_call: TRBD2; cdr3_nt: TGCGCCAGCAGCTTGCTGCTAGCGGGGAACACCGGGGAGCTGTTTTTT; cdr3_aa: CASSLLLAGNTGELFF
clone_size: NA; j_call: TRBJ1-2; v_call: TRBV5-1; d_call: NA; cdr3_nt: TGCGCCAGCAGCCCCCATGACAGGTCTACCTATGGCTACACCTTC; cdr3_aa: CASSPHDRSTYGYTF
clone_size: NA; j_call: TRBJ1-1; v_call: TRBV6-5; d_call: NA; cdr3_nt: TGTGCCAGCAGTTACTCGACCCAGGGGAACACTGAAGCTTTCTTT; cdr3_aa: CASSYSTQGNTEAFF
clone_size: NA; j_call: TRBJ2-5; v_call: TRBV11-2; d_call: TRBD2; cdr3_nt: TGTGCCAGCAGCTTCGGACTAGCGGGGGCCCTCCGTGCGACCCAGTACTTC; cdr3_aa: CASSFGLAGALRATQYF
clone_size: NA; j_call: TRBJ2-3; v_call: TRBV30; d_call: NA; cdr3_nt: TGTGCCTGGAGTGACCACGGGACCGCACGGGGGATCGGTACGCAGTATTTT; cdr3_aa: CAWSDHGTARGIGTQYF
clone_size: NA; j_call: TRBJ1-2; v_call: TRBV7-9; d_call: TRBD1; cdr3_nt: TGTGCCAGCAGCTGGGGACAGGGGGCCTCGGATGGCTACACCTTC; cdr3_aa: CASSWGQGASDGYTF
clone_size: once; j_call: TRBJ1-1; v_call: TRBV5-1; d_call: TRBD1; cdr3_nt: TGCGCCAGCAGCTTGACAGGACAGGGGCCGTTAGCTTTCTTT; cdr3_aa: CASSLTGQGPLAFF
clone_size: NA; j_call: TRBJ2-3; v_call: TRBV9; d_call: NA; cdr3_nt: TGTGCCAGCAGCGGGGACACCCTCGGTGGTACGCAGTATTTT; cdr3_aa: CASSGDTLGGTQYF
clone_size: NA; j_call: TRBJ1-1; v_call: TRBV5-1; d_call: NA; cdr3_nt: TGCGCCAGCAGCTTGGAGCAGGGATTTACTGAAGCTTTCTTT; cdr3_aa: CASSLEQGFTEAFF
clone_size: NA; j_call: TRBJ2-1; v_call: TRBV6-2/TRBV6-3; d_call: NA; cdr3_nt: TGTGCCAGCAGTTATTCGGCGCTAGGTCCGCTGGATGAGCAGTTCTTC; cdr3_aa: CASSYSALGPLDEQFF
clone_size: once; j_call: TRBJ2-1; v_call: TRBV2; d_call: TRBD2; cdr3_nt: TGTGCCAGCACCCGCGGGGGATACAATGAGCAGTTCTTC; cdr3_aa: CASTRGGYNEQFF
clone_size: NA; j_call: TRBJ2-7; v_call: TRBV19; d_call: NA; cdr3_nt: TGTGCCAGTAGCCGCCGACAGCCAGACTACGAGCAGTACTTC; cdr3_aa: CASSRRQPDYEQYF
clone_size: NA; j_call: TRBJ2-5; v_call: TRBV11-2; d_call: TRBD2; cdr3_nt: TGTGCCAGCAGCTTAGGTTCACGTGGGGGGGGACAAGAGACCCAGTACTTC; cdr3_aa: CASSLGSRGGGQETQYF
clone_size: NA; j_call: TRBJ1-2; v_call: TRBV4-1; d_call: TRBD1; cdr3_nt: TGCGCCAGCAGCCCCGTAAGGACAGGTGGTAACTATGGCTACACCTTC; cdr3_aa: CASSPVRTGGNYGYTF
clone_size: NA; j_call: TRBJ2-2; v_call: TRBV5-6; d_call: TRBD2; cdr3_nt: TGTGCCAGCAGCTTGGAGATAGCGGGGAACACCGGGGAGCTGTTTTTT; cdr3_aa: CASSLEIAGNTGELFF
clone_size: NA; j_call: TRBJ1-6; v_call: TRBV15; d_call: NA; cdr3_nt: TGTGCCACCAGCAGAGTGGCAGGAAGCTCCTATAATTCACCCCTCCACTTT; cdr3_aa: CATSRVAGSSYNSPLHF
clone_size: once; j_call: TRBJ1-3; v_call: TRBV28; d_call: TRBD1; cdr3_nt: TGTGCCAGCAGTTTAGGGGGGACAGTCACCTTCTCTGGAAACACCATATATTTT; cdr3_aa: CASSLGGTVTFSGNTIYF